Sequencing of this TCR beta chain was carried out in a study of blood T cell repertoires in COVID-19. In the study overall: Sites in the United States, Italy and Spain provided acute and convalescent COVID-19 samples.

The assay was immunoSEQ multiplex PCR, and TCRdb's table has in-frame clones only and misses some. The table shows about 320,000 clones, with 75% to 90% occurring only once. The CDR3 length is 15 residues. CDR1 is SGHDT and CDR2 is YYEEEE in the germline V gene. Trimming took 4 bases from V and 5 from J; bases not matched to a gene: 6. The chain joins TRBV5-6 to TRBJ1-5, with 10 bases identical to TRBD1. The sequence derives from a man aged 55 to 70 who had recovered from COVID-19. What was sequenced was PBMCs or T cells enriched from blood (not recorded which). CDR3 protein: CASSPSGTGDQPQHF. CDR3 in DNA: TGTGCCAGCAGCCCATCCGGGACAGGGGATCAGCCCCAGCATTTT. The complete variable domain, with remaining parts taken from reference TRBV5-6 and TRBJ1-5, reads DAGVTQSPTHLIKTRGQQVTLRCSPKSGHDTVSWYQQALGQGPQFIFQYYEEEERQRGNFPDRFSGHQFPNYSSELNVNALLLGDSALYLCASSPSGTGDQPQHFGDGTRLSIL.